These T cell receptor beta chains were read from a single sample in a study of blood T cell repertoires in COVID-19. The assay was immunoSEQ multiplex PCR, and TCRdb's table has in-frame clones only and misses some. The sample has about 170,000 clones; just under 85% are singletons. The specimen was peripheral blood. Source of these receptors: a woman of 80 years or more with COVID-19, enrolled during active disease. The conserved cysteine and the conserved F or W are not part of the CDR3 here.

CDR3aa,v_gene
ASSSLGTGWENIQY,TRBV27
ASSPTEDQPQH,TRBV18
ASSFQGANSGYT,TRBV6-5
ASSLVGFTDTQY,TRBV7-2
ASSWGLVGATDTQY,TRBV5-6
ASSLWATDTQY,TRBV27
ASSVQGQGTETQY,TRBV9
ASSSSFAVGQF,TRBV5-1
ASSWAGVVETQY,TRBV7-6
ASSQTGGSIGDSPLH,TRBV18
ASSERQGLPLKETQY,TRBV10-1
AGTGGVDTEAF,TRBV7-9
ASSLDGFRDRI,TRBV7-9
ASSSGGTTDTQY,TRBV7-8
ASSLGSGGAYSGELF,TRBV5-4
SGGTANNEKLF,TRBV29-1
ASSSGTGGIQETQY,TRBV5-1
ASSHTTSSRTNEQF,TRBV4-1
ASSDSSRGVYEQY,TRBV25-1
ASKGQGMGQPQH,TRBV6-6
ASSLLPAGLPDTQY,TRBV7-2
ATSRRTSDQETQY,TRBV15
ASSVSPNTEAF,TRBV2
ASSERLAGASVQF,TRBV10-1
ASSVQQETQY,TRBV2
ASSALGQGAKNIQY,TRBV9